Listed below are T cell receptor beta chains from one sample, sequenced in a study of cytomegalovirus exposure and HLA in healthy donors. Some clones are missing from TCRdb's copy, which holds only in-frame ones; the method was immunoSEQ multiplex PCR. The repertoire holds more than 150,000 clones, around 80% seen once, with about 2.9% in the top ten. Sequencing input: PBMCs. These receptors came from a woman aged 45-65 years in good health and CMV-seropositive. Each CDR3 is given with its conserved first and last residue. D genes are given only for firm matches. Clone size is given for some rows only: seen once, a few or many times, or a class if the clone is expanded.

TRBV11-1	TRBJ2-3	TRBD2	17	few	TGTGCCAGCAGCTTAGGCGGTTTTGCGCGGGAGGGAGATACGCAGTATTTT	CASSLGGFAREGDTQYF
TRBV7-2	TRBJ2-7	NA	15	NA	TGTGCCAGCAGCTTTATAGCGGAGGGCGGCTACGAGCAGTACTTC	CASSFIAEGGYEQYF
TRBV4-1	TRBJ1-4	TRBD1	16	NA	TGCGCCAGCAGCCTCAACCCGGGACAGGGGGGCGAAAAACTGTTTTTT	CASSLNPGQGGEKLFF
TRBV30	TRBJ1-5	NA	19	NA	TGTGCCTGGAGTGCTACTACAGGAGACCTCATTCCAAATAATCAGCCCCAGCATTTT	CAWSATTGDLIPNNQPQHF
TRBV6-5	TRBJ2-7	NA	13	once	TGTGCCAGCAGTGGGGACACTTCCTACGAGCAGTACTTC	CASSGDTSYEQYF
TRBV15	TRBJ1-2	NA	15	NA	TGTGCCACCAGCGTGCGGGGGAGGCAGGACTATGGCTACACCTTC	CATSVRGRQDYGYTF
TRBV28	TRBJ1-2	TRBD1	12	many	TGTGCCACCGCAGGGGGGAACTATGGCTACACCTTC	CATAGGNYGYTF
TRBV5-1	TRBJ2-5	NA	14	NA	TGCGCCAGCAGCTTAGGACTGACCCAAGAGACCCAGTACTTC	CASSLGLTQETQYF
TRBV5-1	TRBJ1-2	NA	13	NA	TGCGCCAGCAGTCAGGAAGGGGGCTATGGCTACACCTTC	CASSQEGGYGYTF
TRBV13	TRBJ1-1	NA	12	NA	TGTGCCAGCAGCTTAGGAAGGGGCACAGCTTTCTTT	CASSLGRGTAFF
TRBV7-9	TRBJ1-2	NA	12	NA	TGTTCCAGCAGCTTAGACCTGGGCGGCTACACCTTC	CSSSLDLGGYTF
TRBV10-3	TRBJ2-5	TRBD2	17	NA	TGTGCCATCAGTGAGGCTCGGATAGCGGGAGATGCGGAGACCCAGTACTTC	CAISEARIAGDAETQYF
TRBV4-1	TRBJ2-6	NA	15	NA	TGCGCCAGCAGCCCGCTGGGCGCTGGGGCCAACGTCCTGACTTTC	CASSPLGAGANVLTF
TRBV27	TRBJ1-2	TRBD1	17	NA	TGTGCCAGCAGTTCTGCCAGGGGGCGAGGAGCTAACTATGGCTACACCTTC	CASSSARGRGANYGYTF
TRBV7-6	TRBJ2-3	NA	14	NA	TGTGCCAGCAGTTTAACCCCAGACACAGATACGCAGTATTTT	CASSLTPDTDTQYF
TRBV19	TRBJ1-1	NA	13	few	TGTGCCAGTACTCTCAGGGGGAACACTGAAGCTTTCTTT	CASTLRGNTEAFF
TRBV7-8	TRBJ2-1	TRBD2	16	NA	TGTGCCAGCAGCTTAGATGAGCGGGGGGCCCCCTGGGAGCAGTTCTTC	CASSLDERGAPWEQFF
TRBV11-2	TRBJ1-3	TRBD1	16	once	TGTGCCAGCAGCTCCTACAGGGGGGGGTCTGGAAACACCATATATTTT	CASSSYRGGSGNTIYF
TRBV13	TRBJ1-2	NA	13	NA	TGTGCCAGCAGGCACCGGGATAGCTATGGCTACACCTTC	CASRHRDSYGYTF
TRBV28	TRBJ1-1	NA	15	NA	TGTGCCAGCAGTTTAGTGGGACACCCGAACACTGAAGCTTTCTTT	CASSLVGHPNTEAFF
TRBV7-9	TRBJ2-7	TRBD2	16	NA	TGTGCCAGCAGCTTTGGGTACGGGAGGGGGGGGTACGAGCAGTACTTC	CASSFGYGRGGYEQYF
TRBV7-3	TRBJ2-1	TRBD2	16	NA	TGTGCCAGCAGCCTGAGGAGCGGGAGGGCCAGGAATGAGCAGTTCTTC	CASSLRSGRARNEQFF
TRBV5-4	TRBJ1-1	NA	18	NA	TGTGCCAGCAGCCCCCGTGGAGGGGGAGCGGGAACGAACACTGAAGCTTTCTTT	CASSPRGGGAGTNTEAFF
TRBV5-1	TRBJ1-1	TRBD1	14	NA	TGCGCCAGCAGCCTCGGGACAGGGGGGACTGAAGCTTTCTTT	CASSLGTGGTEAFF
TRBV1	TRBJ2-2	NA	15	NA	TGCACCAGCAGCCAAGGCAAAGAGAGCACCGGGGAGCTGTTTTTT	CTSSQGKESTGELFF
TRBV28	TRBJ2-1	NA	16	NA	TGTGCCAGCGGGACTTACCGAGGAGGCGCCTACAATGAGCAGTTCTTC	CASGTYRGGAYNEQFF
TRBV7-9	TRBJ1-5	NA	14	NA	TGTGCCAGCAGCTCAAACAGGGGCAATCAGCCCCAGCATTTT	CASSSNRGNQPQHF
TRBV7-6	TRBJ2-1	TRBD2	18	NA	TGTGCCAGCAGCTCCGCCGGAGTCGCGGGGGTGTCCTACAATGAGCAGTTCTTC	CASSSAGVAGVSYNEQFF
TRBV19	TRBJ2-7	TRBD1	14	NA	TGTGCCAGTAGAGGACAGGGGACGACTTACGAGCAGTACTTC	CASRGQGTTYEQYF
TRBV2	TRBJ2-5	TRBD2	15	NA	TGTGCCAGCAGGGGGACTAGCGGGAGTGGAGAGACCCAGTACTTC	CASRGTSGSGETQYF
TRBV18	TRBJ2-2	TRBD2	17	NA	TGTGCCAGCTCTGGATTTCTAGCGGGGTATACCACCGGGGAGCTGTTTTTT	CASSGFLAGYTTGELFF
TRBV5-1	TRBJ1-5	NA	15	NA	TGCGCCAGCAGCTTGGGCTGGGGGCGAAATCAGCCCCAGCATTTT	CASSLGWGRNQPQHF
TRBV4-3	TRBJ2-7	TRBD2	14	NA	TGCGCCAGCAGCCACGGGACTAGCGGGTTCGAGCAGTACTTC	CASSHGTSGFEQYF
TRBV29-1	TRBJ1-5	TRBD1	13	few	TGCAGCGTTGGGGGTCAGGGGGAGCAGCCCCAGCATTTT	CSVGGQGEQPQHF
TRBV6-1	TRBJ2-7	NA	14	NA	TGTGCCAGCAGTCACACGACAGCCTCCTACGAGCAGTACTTC	CASSHTTASYEQYF
TRBV10-3	TRBJ2-7	NA	16	NA	TGTGCCATCAGTGAGGGGGCCAGGGGATCCCCCTACGAGCAGTACTTC	CAISEGARGSPYEQYF
TRBV9	TRBJ2-7	NA	16	NA	TGTGCCAGCAGTCATACATCGGGACAAGACCTTACGAAGCAGTACTTC	CASSHTSGQDLTKQYF
TRBV5-1	TRBJ2-7	NA	14	NA	TGCGCCAGCAAGCCCTGGGGCGGACCATACGAGCAGTACTTC	CASKPWGGPYEQYF
TRBV23-1	TRBJ1-5	TRBD1	18	NA	TGCGCCAGCAGTCAATCGGGGGGACAGGTTGATAGCAATCAGCCCCAGCATTTT	CASSQSGGQVDSNQPQHF
TRBV29-1	TRBJ1-4	TRBD1	13	NA	TGCAGCGCTGGACAGGCCGCTGGAGAAAAACTGTTTTTT	CSAGQAAGEKLFF
TRBV28	TRBJ1-5	NA	15	NA	TGTGCCAGCAGTTATCCCGGGGATAGCAATCAGCCCCAGCATTTT	CASSYPGDSNQPQHF
TRBV5-4	TRBJ2-7	NA	13	NA	TGTGCCAGCAGTTCCCCAGGGGTCTACGAGCAGTACTTC	CASSSPGVYEQYF
TRBV4-2	TRBJ2-3	NA	16	few	TGTGCCAGCAGCCAAACAGGGAACGTAGGTACAGATACGCAGTATTTT	CASSQTGNVGTDTQYF
TRBV9	TRBJ1-2	NA	13	NA	TGTGCCAGCAGCGTGCTTTCAGGCTATGGCTACACCTTC	CASSVLSGYGYTF
TRBV28	TRBJ1-1	NA	14	NA	TGTGCCAGCAGTTTAGGCCCAGGGGATCCTGAAGCTTTCTTT	CASSLGPGDPEAFF
TRBV2	TRBJ1-5	TRBD1	15	NA	TGTGCCAGCAGTGTGGAGGGGGCTGCGGTCCAGCCCCAGCATTTT	CASSVEGAAVQPQHF
TRBV7-9	TRBJ1-5	NA	11	once	TGTGCCAGCAGCTCAGATCAGCCCCAGCATTTT	CASSSDQPQHF
TRBV10-1	TRBJ2-1	TRBD1	17	NA	TGCGCCAGCACCGATCCCCCGAACAGGGGGCCCAGCAATGAGCAGTTCTTC	CASTDPPNRGPSNEQFF
TRBV2	TRBJ2-7	NA	13	NA	TGTGCCAGCAGTTTTTACGGGAATCACGAGCAGTACTTC	CASSFYGNHEQYF
TRBV6-1	TRBJ2-5	TRBD1	13	NA	TGTGCCAGCAGGCTCCAGGGGGCTGAGACCCAGTACTTC	CASRLQGAETQYF
TRBV6-6	TRBJ2-7	TRBD1	14	NA	TGTGCCAGCAGTTACGGGTCAGGGGGCTACGAGCAGTACTTC	CASSYGSGGYEQYF
TRBV5-1	TRBJ2-5	TRBD2	17	NA	TGCGCCAGCAGCAAGGGACTAGCGGGGGTCCTGGGAGAGACCCAGTACTTC	CASSKGLAGVLGETQYF
TRBV4-2	TRBJ2-4	NA	14	NA	TGTGCCAGCAGCCAAGATCAGGGGACGGTCATTCAGTACTTC	CASSQDQGTVIQYF
TRBV19	TRBJ1-2	TRBD1	14	NA	TGTGCCAGTAGTATTCGACAGGGGAATAATGGCTACACCTTC	CASSIRQGNNGYTF
TRBV6-5	TRBJ1-5	NA	13	NA	TGTGCCAGCAGTTCCGCGGCGGATCAGCCCCAGCATTTT	CASSSAADQPQHF
TRBV2	TRBJ2-1	TRBD2	15	NA	TGTGCCAGCAGTGAGGAGATAGCGGGAGTCAATGAGCAGTTCTTC	CASSEEIAGVNEQFF
TRBV4-3	TRBJ1-1	TRBD1	13	NA	TGCGCCAGCAGCCAAAACAGGGGCACTGAAGCTTTCTTT	CASSQNRGTEAFF
TRBV7-8	TRBJ2-5	NA	13	NA	TGTGCCAGCAGCTTCCAGGGTCAAGAGACCCAGTACTTC	CASSFQGQETQYF
TRBV2	TRBJ2-1	TRBD2	15	NA	TGTGCCAGCGGGTCGGGGGAAGCGGGGGGAATAGAGCAGTTCTTC	CASGSGEAGGIEQFF
TRBV25-1	TRBJ1-2	NA	17	NA	TGTGCCAGCAGTGGAAAGGCTACAGGGCTTTCTATCTATGGCTACACCTTC	CASSGKATGLSIYGYTF